These 9 T cell receptor beta chains originate from one sample sequenced in a study of molecular identifiers for immune sequencing clone quantification. TCRdb ran MiXCR on the PCR reads and lists one entry per CDR3 protein. Of 300,000 to 400,000 distinct CDR3 sequences in the sample, 24% are singletons; the top ten hold about 0.7%. The sample was naive CD8+ T cells from blood, with Jurkat cell RNA spiked in. Regarding subset: FACS-sorted CD8+CD4-CCR7+CD45RA+ naive T cells. The receptors originated from a human donor in good health. Some libraries in this study had Jurkat cell RNA spiked in.

For this clonotype: The junction differs from germline at one of its ends, possibly a read error. This sequence joins TRBV7-2 and TRBJ2-2; the match to TRBD2 covers 8 bases. The CDR3 runs to 16 residues. CDR1 and CDR2 (germline): SGHTA, FQGNSA. CDR3 region: CAGSPAGGGNTGELFF. DNA of the CDR3: TGTGCCGGCAGCCCTGCGGGGGGCGGGAACACCGGGGAGCTGTTTTTT. Based on the CDR3 plus reference TRBV7-2 and TRBJ2-2, the full variable domain is GAGVSQSPSNKVTEKGKDVELRCDPISGHTALYWYRQSLGQGLEFLIYFQGNSAPDKSGLPSDRFSAERTGGSVSTLTIQRTQQEDSAVYLCAGSPAGGGNTGELFFGEGSRLTVL.

This clonotype came up a few times. The chain links TRBV4-2 to TRBJ2-7, with no clear D. This CDR3 is built from 13 residues. Trimming took off 0 bases at V and 3 bases at J, with 6 bases between the two ends. The germline CDR1 and CDR2 sequences are LGHNA and YNFKEQ. The CDR3 DNA follows: TGTGCCAGCAGCCAAGACCCTAACTACGAGCAGTACTTC. This gives the protein CASSQDPNYEQYF.

Only a few counts were recorded for this clonotype. The CDR3 protein is CSVDGYGYTF. The CDR3 DNA reads as TGCAGCGTTGACGGATATGGCTACACCTTC. This sequence joins TRBV29-1 and TRBJ1-2; no clear D. This CDR3 has 10 residues. CDR1 and CDR2 from the germline V gene are SQVTM and ANQGSEA. Trimming took 3 bases from V and 5 from J, leaving 4 bases between them.

This clonotype has a count of ten or more. CDR3 loop: CASQTSGGASTDTQYF. CDR3 coding DNA: TGTGCCAGTCAGACTAGCGGGGGAGCAAGCACAGATACGCAGTATTTT. The chain employs TRBV19 and TRBJ2-3; 12 bases match TRBD2. The germline V gene has CDR1 LNHDA and CDR2 SQIVND (reference sequence). Trimming at V came to 8 bases and at J to 0 bases, leaving 6 bases not matched to a gene. The CDR3 totals 16 residues.

This clonotype was recorded once. V usage is TRBV7-9 and J usage is TRBJ2-2; D might be TRBD2 (5 bases). V lost 3 bases and J 1 base, leaving 9 bases between the germline ends. Germline CDR1 and CDR2: SEHNR and FQNEAQ (reference sequence). This CDR3 comprises 15 residues. The CDR3 DNA reads as TGTGCCAGCAGCTTGCCGGCGGGGAACACCGGGGAGCTGTTTTTT. It codes for CASSLPAGNTGELFF. The whole variable domain, remainder taken from reference TRBV7-9 and TRBJ2-2, is DTGVSQNPRHKITKRGQNVTFRCDPISEHNRLYWYRQTLGQGPEFLTYFQNEAQLEKSRLLSDRFSAERPKGSFSTLEIQRTEQGDSAMYLCASSLPAGNTGELFFGEGSRLTVL.

Comment on this clonotype: Just one base apart from a much larger clone, this may be a read error. The chain links TRBV14 to TRBJ1-1; D gene ambiguous. The CDR3 is 16 residues long. Looked up from germline, CDR1 is SGHDN and CDR2 is FVKESK. For the CDR3, the DNA is TGTGCCAGCAGCCAAGCCGGACCCCTCCTGGCCACTGAAGCTTCCTTT. It encodes CASSQAGPLLATEASF.

This clonotype was observed at least ten times. The chain employs TRBV20-1 and TRBJ1-5; D is uncertain. CDR1 is DFQATT, CDR2 SNEGSKA, per germline (reference sequence). CDR3 length: 16 residues. With 4 bases removed from V and 3 bases from J, the gap between germline ends came to 19 bases. CDR3: CSATTSHRTLNQPQHF. CDR3 DNA: TGCAGTGCTACCACCTCCCACCGCACGCTCAATCAGCCCCAGCATTTT.

The chain is built from TRBV20-1 and TRBJ1-5; D not resolved. V was shortened by 1 base and J by 7 bases, with 11 bases between the two germline ends. In germline, CDR1 is DFQATT, CDR2 SNEGSKA (reference sequence). This CDR3 region has 13 residues. The CDR3 sequence is CSARVLIGQPQHF. The CDR3, as DNA: TGCAGTGCTAGAGTCCTAATTGGCCAGCCCCAGCATTTT.

V is TRBV7-6 and J is TRBJ2-3; 12 nucleotides align to TRBD2. Germline trimming cut 2 bases from V and 3 bases from J; bases unmatched to any gene: 3. This CDR3 has 16 residues. Germline V gene data show CDR1 as SGHVS and CDR2 as FNYEAQ. CDR3: CASSLRTSGETDTQYF. DNA of the CDR3: TGTGCCAGCAGCTTAAGGACTAGCGGGGAAACAGATACGCAGTATTTT.